Following are 17 T cell receptor beta chains from one sample sequenced in a study of blood T cell repertoires in COVID-19. Profiling relied on immunoSEQ multiplex PCR, and the TCRdb table lists in-frame clones only, not all of them. The table shows some 90,000 clones, with roughly 87% occurring only once. Sequencing was performed on peripheral blood. These receptor sequences come from a man in his fifties or sixties with acute or convalescent COVID-19.

The chain joins TRBV5-1 to TRBJ2-1; 7 bases line up with TRBD1. CDR3 size: 14 residues. Germline V gene sequence: CDR1 SGHRS, CDR2 YFSETQ. The V gene end was trimmed by 0 bases and the J gene end by 7 bases; junction bases not matched to a gene: 4. CDR3 in amino acids: CASSLGTGTNEQFF. The DNA for the CDR3 is TGCGCCAGCAGCTTGGGGACAGGCACAAATGAGCAGTTCTTC.

This sequence joins TRBV7-9 and TRBJ2-3, with 8 nucleotides matching TRBD2. Germline lookup yields CDR1 SEHNR and CDR2 FQNEAQ (reference sequence). This CDR3 is built from 17 residues. V lost 5 bases, J lost 3 bases, and 13 bases stayed unmatched. DNA for the CDR3: TGTGCCAGCAGCCCCCCTGGTAGCGGGGCGTTGACAGATACGCAGTATTTT. As protein: CASSPPGSGALTDTQYF. Full variable domain (outside the CDR3, taken from reference TRBV7-9 and TRBJ2-3): DTGVSQNPRHKITKRGQNVTFRCDPISEHNRLYWYRQTLGQGPEFLTYFQNEAQLEKSRLLSDRFSAERPKGSFSTLEIQRTEQGDSAMYLCASSPPGSGALTDTQYFGPGTRLTVL.

V is TRBV5-6 and J is TRBJ1-2; perhaps TRBD1 as D (6 bases). The ends were cut back, 4 bases at V and 7 bases at J, with 11 bases in the middle. The germline CDR1 and CDR2 sequences are SGHDT and YYEEEE. The CDR3 runs to 12 residues. CDR3 protein: CASSLGGRGYTF. For the CDR3, the DNA is TGTGCCAGCAGCCTGGGGGGCCGTGGCTACACCTTC.

The V call is TRBV5-6, the J call TRBJ1-1, with D possibly TRBD1 on 5 matching bases. Trimming removed 0 bases from V and 3 bases from J, with 12 bases in between. The germline gives CDR1 SGHDT, CDR2 YYEEEE. The CDR3 length is 15 residues. CDR3 loop: CASSLDAGFDTEAFF. The CDR3 DNA is TGTGCCAGCAGCTTGGACGCAGGGTTTGACACTGAAGCTTTCTTT.

This clone came up once. V usage is TRBV2 and J usage is TRBJ1-4, with D unresolved. Trimming removed 6 bases from V and 4 bases from J, with 6 bases in between. CDR3 size: 12 residues. Germline V CDR1 and CDR2: SNHLY, FYNNEI. CDR3 residues: CASSESNEKLFF. In DNA, the CDR3 is TGTGCCAGCAGCGAGAGTAATGAAAAACTGTTTTTT.

This chain joins TRBV7-9 and TRBJ2-7; possible D gene TRBD1, 5 bases. V shed 4 bases and J shed 5 bases, with 9 bases lying between them. The CDR3 length is 12 residues. Germline assignment: CDR1 SEHNR and CDR2 FQNEAQ (reference sequence). The CDR3 reads CASSSQGNEQYF. In DNA form, the CDR3 reads TGTGCCAGCAGCTCCCAGGGAAACGAGCAGTACTTC.

The rearrangement uses TRBV21-1 and TRBJ1-2; no DNA check was done on the table's D call, TRBD1. TRBV21-1 is an annotated pseudogene. This CDR3 has 14 amino acids. CDR3 DNA: TGTGCCAGCAGGCCTAGGGGGAGAATGCGAGGCTACACCTTC. It specifies CASRPRGRMRGYTF.

The V call is TRBV6-4, the J call TRBJ1-1; 9 positions agree with TRBD1. The V gene end was trimmed by 6 bases and the J gene end by 6 bases; junction bases not matched to a gene: 5. The CDR3 length is 13 residues. CDR1 and CDR2 from the germline V gene are MRHNA and SNTAGT. The CDR3 DNA sequence: TGTGCCAGCAGCCCCTGGACAGGGGCTGAAGCTTTCTTT. It codes for CASSPWTGAEAFF.

The J gene is TRBJ1-2, the V gene TRBV28, with 7 positions matching TRBD1. The CDR3 runs to 13 residues. J gave up 8 bases and V 1 base, and 4 bases lay outside the gene matches. Germline V gene data show CDR1 as MDHEN and CDR2 as SYDVKM. In DNA form, the CDR3 reads TGTGCCAGCAGTTTATCGACAGGGAGGGGCTACACCTTC. It codes for CASSLSTGRGYTF.

V usage is TRBV19 and J usage is TRBJ1-5, with TRBD1 matching over 7 bases. The junction had 8 bases not matched to a gene; V was cut back by 5 bases and J by 7 bases. This CDR3 has 14 residues. Germline CDR1 is LNHDA and CDR2 is SQIVND (reference sequence). The CDR3 reads CASSGGGAWQPQHF. The CDR3 nucleotides read TGTGCCAGTAGTGGAGGGGGCGCATGGCAGCCCCAGCATTTT.

The V and J genes are TRBV2 and TRBJ1-2; D unclear. The CDR3 has 15 amino acids. V shed 4 bases and J shed 7 bases, with 19 bases lying between them. Per germline, CDR1 SNHLY and CDR2 FYNNEI. CDR3 bases: TGTGCCAGCAGTGGGTCCGGGGAGGTCGTGAGTGGCTACACCTTC. Protein product: CASSGSGEVVSGYTF.

This clone was counted only a few times. The CDR3 spells CASSQAGSLKETQYF. The CDR3 region has the DNA TGTGCCAGCAGCCAAGCTGGGAGCCTTAAAGAGACCCAGTACTTC. The gene calls are TRBV3-1 (or the pseudogene TRBV3-2) and TRBJ2-5; maybe TRBD2 (5 bases). The CDR3 totals 15 residues. Per the germline V gene, CDR1 is LGHDT and CDR2 is YNNKEL (reference sequence). The V gene lost 1 base and the J gene lost 3 bases, with 12 bases spanning the gap.

The chain is built from TRBV6-5 and TRBJ1-2; 10 positions match TRBD1. The CDR3 loop spans 15 amino acids. Germline V gene lookup returns CDR1 MNHEY and CDR2 SVGAGI. V lost 4 bases and J lost 4; bases outside the gene matches: 6. CDR3 protein: CASSSRTGGSYGYTF. The CDR3 nucleotides are TGTGCCAGCAGTTCCCGGACAGGGGGATCCTATGGCTACACCTTC.

V and J are TRBV3-1 (or the pseudogene TRBV3-2) and TRBJ2-1; D is undetermined. V was trimmed by 3 bases and J by 8 bases, leaving 5 bases between them. Germline CDR1 and CDR2: LGHDT and YNNKEL (reference sequence). This CDR3 comprises 11 residues. CDR3: CASSQSYEQFF. The DNA of the CDR3 is TGTGCCAGCAGCCAGAGCTATGAGCAGTTCTTC.

The chain uses TRBV20-1 and TRBJ2-2; TRBD2 matches at 8 bases. Trimming removed 3 bases from V and 4 bases from J; junction bases left unmatched: 7. Germline V gene data show CDR1 as DFQATT and CDR2 as SNEGSKA (reference sequence). The CDR3 has 15 amino acids. CDR3 sequence (DNA): TGCAGTGCTAGTTTCCGGGGGGGACTCACCGGGGAGCTGTTTTTT. Protein sequence: CSASFRGGLTGELFF.

The chain recombines TRBV11-2 with TRBJ2-7; the D gene is possibly TRBD2 (7 bases). Trimming left V 5 bases short and J 6 bases short, with 17 bases between. CDR3 length: 14 residues. Germline CDR1 and CDR2: SGHAT and FQNNGV. CDR3 residues: CASSQDGGAREQYF. In DNA form, the CDR3 reads TGTGCCAGCAGCCAAGATGGGGGGGCACGCGAGCAGTACTTC.

The chain uses TRBV28 and TRBJ2-3, with 9 positions matching TRBD2. V lost 2 bases to trimming and J lost 6 bases; unmatched junction nucleotides: 3. The CDR3 sequence is 14 residues long. Germline assignment: CDR1 MDHEN and CDR2 SYDVKM. The CDR3 DNA is TGTGCCAGCAGTTTACAGCGGGGGGTGGATACGCAGTATTTT. Translating gives CASSLQRGVDTQYF.